The clone carrying this TCR beta chain was seen a few times. The antigen is unknown. Construction of TCR beta libraries was performed using quantitative 5'-RACE with molecular barcodes. TCRdb redid the calling of the 5' RACE reads with MiXCR, one entry per CDR3 protein. The table includes roughly 470,000 distinct CDR3 sequences, roughly 25% detected once. The data are from a study of CD8 T cells in ankylosing spondylitis. Study results and limitations: Clones linked to disease, bearing a CD8+ phenotype, were relatively rare in peripheral blood. Characteristic, it appeared, of ankylosing spondylitis blood was a TCR beta motif of 7 or 8 highly homologous variants.

Germline values: CDR1 MDHEN, CDR2 SYDVKM. Trimming removed 6 bases from V and 4 bases from J; junction bases left unmatched: 6. The CDR3 runs to 14 residues. Material: blood, either unsorted or a sorted T cell fraction (not recorded which). The genes are TRBV28 and TRBJ1-3; the match to TRBD1 covers 7 bases. The TCR originated in a male donor with ankylosing spondylitis. The CDR3 DNA is TGTGCCAGCAGCGTGACAGGGCCCGGAAACACCATATATTTT. This translates into CASSVTGPGNTIYF.